The rows below give T cell receptor beta chains drawn from one sample of a study of T-cell memory formation after mild COVID-19. TCRdb redid the calling of the 5' RACE reads with MiXCR, one entry per CDR3 protein. The sample lists fewer than 350,000 distinct CDR3 sequences, about 13% occurring once. The sequenced sample consisted of PBMCs or a T cell subset sorted from them (not recorded which). The receptors come from a man aged 18 to 35 who had mild COVID-19 (a few samples of this study predate the infection). Cell type and time point are not known. CDR3s include the opening cysteine and the closing phenylalanine or tryptophan. Each record gives: clone size, D gene, J gene, V gene, CDR3 DNA, CDR3 protein. A D gene is named only where the DNA matches it firmly. Not all rows give a size; the values are once, few, many and, for expanded clones, a class.

- | - | TRBJ1-6 | TRBV7-2 | TGTGCCAGCAGCTTACAGCGGGGTGACAATTCACCCCTCCACTTT | CASSLQRGDNSPLHF
few | - | TRBJ1-5 | TRBV20-1 | TGCAGTGCTAGAGATGGTGGGGGGCGCGGTCAGCCCCAGCATTTT | CSARDGGGRGQPQHF
many | - | TRBJ2-1 | TRBV7-9 | TGTGCCAGCAGCTTAGCGCGGAACAATGAGCAGTTCTTC | CASSLARNNEQFF
- | - | TRBJ2-1 | TRBV12-3/TRBV12-4 | TGTGCCAGCAGTTTGGGGGCAGCGAGCGCTGAGCAGTTCTTC | CASSLGAASAEQFF
many | - | TRBJ1-2 | TRBV27 | TGTGCCAGCAGTTTATTTGGAGGGGATGGAGGCTACACCTTC | CASSLFGGDGGYTF
- | TRBD1 | TRBJ1-5 | TRBV9 | TGTGCCAGCAGGGCAGGGGGGCGTGATCAGCCCCAGCATTTT | CASRAGGRDQPQHF
many | - | TRBJ1-3 | TRBV7-2 | TGTGCCAGCAGCCCCCAAGCTGGAAACACCATATATTTT | CASSPQAGNTIYF
few | - | TRBJ1-5 | TRBV25-1 | TGTGCCAGCAGTGAATATGGGGGGCCGGATGATCAGCCCCAGCATTTT | CASSEYGGPDDQPQHF
few | TRBD1 | TRBJ1-5 | TRBV23-1 | TGCGCCAATTCCGGGACAGAAGCTAAGGGTAATCAGCCCCAGCATTTT | CANSGTEAKGNQPQHF
- | - | TRBJ1-1 | TRBV24-1 | TGTGCCACCAGTGATTCAGGGGCAGGGGTGAACACTGAAGCTTTCTTT | CATSDSGAGVNTEAFF
few | TRBD1 | TRBJ2-5 | TRBV6-5 | TGTGCCAGCAGCAACAGGGGGCGCGGAGAGACCCAGTACTTC | CASSNRGRGETQYF
many | - | TRBJ1-6 | TRBV7-2 | TGTGCCAGCAGCCTCTCGCAAGGGATTTCACCCCTCCACTTT | CASSLSQGISPLHF
few | TRBD2 | TRBJ2-1 | TRBV12-3/TRBV12-4 | TGTGCCAGCAGTGCGGGGGGGGAAGTTGAGCAGTTCTTC | CASSAGGEVEQFF
once | - | TRBJ2-5 | TRBV24-1 | TGTTCCACCAGTGACGGGGACACCCCCGAGACCCAGTACTTC | CSTSDGDTPETQYF
few | - | TRBJ2-7 | TRBV12-3/TRBV12-4 | TGTGCCAGCAGTTTCCCGGAAATCTACGAGCAGTACTTC | CASSFPEIYEQYF
- | - | TRBJ1-1 | TRBV5-1 | TGCGCCAGCAGCCCCAGCGACGGGAACACTGAAGCTTTCTTT | CASSPSDGNTEAFF
- | - | TRBJ2-2 | TRBV24-1 | TGTGCCACCAGTGAACCGGCCGAGACCGGGGAGCTGTTTTTT | CATSEPAETGELFF
- | TRBD2 | TRBJ2-1 | TRBV10-3 | TGTGCCATCAGTGGGTACTTACTAGCGGGGTCCTACAATGAGCAGTTCTTC | CAISGYLLAGSYNEQFF
few | - | TRBJ2-5 | TRBV7-9 | TGTGCCAGCAGCTTAGCGCTGAAGGGAATGGAGACCCAGTACTTC | CASSLALKGMETQYF
few | - | TRBJ2-4 | TRBV11-2 | TGTGCCAGCAGCTTGCGGGCGGACATTCAGTACTTC | CASSLRADIQYF
few | - | TRBJ1-2 | TRBV24-1 | TGTGCCACCGAGGACCCTTTCTATGGCTACACCTTC | CATEDPFYGYTF
- | - | TRBJ1-2 | TRBV18 | TGTGCCAGCTCACCCTTATATGGCTACACCTTC | CASSPLYGYTF
few | - | TRBJ1-1 | TRBV2 | TGTGCCAGCAGGGAAAGTAGACGAGCTTTCTTT | CASRESRRAFF
few | - | TRBJ1-1 | TRBV5-1 | TGCGCCAGCAGCTTGGAACTACAGGGCTATAGGAACACTGAAGCTTTCTTT | CASSLELQGYRNTEAFF
- | TRBD1 | TRBJ1-6 | TRBV6-5 | TGTGCCAGCAGTATCGGGACAGGGGAATGGAGTCCACCCCTCCACTTT | CASSIGTGEWSPPLHF
few | - | TRBJ2-3 | TRBV10-3 | TGTGCCATCCACGAACCCCCCGAGGATACGCAGTATTTT | CAIHEPPEDTQYF
- | - | TRBJ2-7 | TRBV5-4 | TGTGCCAGCAGCGGCCGCCGTGGGACAAATTACGAGCAGTACTTC | CASSGRRGTNYEQYF
few | TRBD2 | TRBJ2-1 | TRBV12-3/TRBV12-4 | TGTGCCAGCAGTGTACTAGCGGGGGGTGTGGATGAGCAGTTCTTC | CASSVLAGGVDEQFF
few | - | TRBJ2-2 | TRBV15 | TGTGCCACCAGCAGAGATCCGGCTATGAACGGGGAGCTGTTTTTT | CATSRDPAMNGELFF
few | - | TRBJ2-1 | TRBV30 | TGTGCCTGGAGTGTATCCCAGTACAATGAGCAGTTCTTC | CAWSVSQYNEQFF
many | TRBD2 | TRBJ2-1 | TRBV20-1 | TGCAGTGTCCTCTACGGGGGGGCCTACAATGAGCAGTTCTTC | CSVLYGGAYNEQFF
few | TRBD1 | TRBJ2-1 | TRBV29-1 | TGCAGCGTGTACAGGGGGCTGGATGAGCAGTTCTTC | CSVYRGLDEQFF
few | TRBD1 | TRBJ2-7 | TRBV7-6 | TGTGCCAGCAGCTACCAGGGACAGGGGGCCCTCGAGCAGTACTTC | CASSYQGQGALEQYF
few | - | TRBJ1-1 | TRBV5-1 | TGCGCCAGCAGCCCCCCGCCATACTTGAACACTGAAGCTTTCTTT | CASSPPPYLNTEAFF
- | - | TRBJ1-1 | TRBV29-1 | TGCAGCGTTTCGGGAATCCCGGGACTGGGCCAGAAGGGCTCTGAAGCTTTCTTT | CSVSGIPGLGQKGSEAFF
few | - | TRBJ2-1 | TRBV11-2 | TGTGCCAGCAGCTGGTCGCCTGAGCAGTTCTTC | CASSWSPEQFF